One sample yielded the 3 T cell receptor beta chains listed below, sequenced in a study of blood T cell repertoires in COVID-19. Only in-frame clones appear in the TCRdb table, and some are missing; sequencing was by immunoSEQ multiplex PCR. The data contain around 200,000 clones, 75% to 85% of them singletons. Sequenced: peripheral blood. These receptor sequences come from a woman in her twenties or thirties with COVID-19, enrolled during active disease.

This chain connects TRBV19 to TRBJ1-5; 8 positions match TRBD1. Unmatched junction bases numbered 9, after V lost 7 bases and J lost 7 bases. Germline-derived CDR1 and CDR2 are LNHDA and SQIVND (reference sequence). The CDR3 has 14 amino acids. The CDR3 nucleotides are TGTGCCAGTATGAGTGGACAGGGCGGGCAGCCCCAGCATTTT. It codes for CASMSGQGGQPQHF.

This sequence joins TRBV9 and TRBJ2-1, with 9 bases aligning to TRBD2. Germline CDR1 is SGDLS and CDR2 is YYNGEE. Germline trimming cut 5 bases from V and 1 base from J; bases unmatched to any gene: 4. This CDR3 comprises 15 residues. The CDR3 loop reads CASSGTSKSYNEQFF. The CDR3 DNA is TGTGCCAGCAGTGGGACTAGCAAGTCCTACAATGAGCAGTTCTTC.

The chain uses TRBV28 and TRBJ1-4; D might be TRBD1 (6 bases). CDR3 size: 15 residues. In germline, CDR1 is MDHEN, CDR2 SYDVKM. V dropped 7 bases and J dropped 5 bases, with 17 bases sitting between them. CDR3 region: CASNPSGGGNEKLFF. CDR3 nucleotide sequence: TGTGCCAGCAACCCCAGTGGGGGCGGGAATGAAAAACTGTTTTTT.